This T cell receptor beta chain is from a study of blood T cell repertoires in COVID-19. Background on the study: Collection of acute and convalescent COVID-19 samples took place in the United States, Italy and Spain. Sample material is recorded as cDNA or gDNA derived from T cells, B-cell-depleted T cells, or PBMCs.

Per the authors' pipeline: Reference gene primer amplification gave estimated nucleated cell counts. The assay was immunoSEQ multiplex PCR, and TCRdb's table has in-frame clones only and misses some. The D gene and trimming were derived from the DNA, and the V and J assignments and clone size from that table. This repertoire shows 250,000 to 350,000 clones, more than 70% found once; its top ten account for about 11%. The germline CDR1 and CDR2 sequences are MNHEY and SMNVEV (reference sequence). V trimming: 4 bases; J trimming: 4 bases; junction bases outside the gene matches: 13. The CDR3 has 17 residues.

This TCR was recovered from a woman in her 30s with COVID-19, enrolled during active disease. The chain is built from TRBV27 and TRBJ2-7, with TRBD2 identical over 10 bases. The sequenced sample consisted of peripheral blood. The CDR3 reads CASSSYPGLALTYEQYF. The CDR3 DNA follows: TGTGCCAGCAGTTCCTATCCGGGACTAGCGCTTACTTACGAGCAGTACTTC.